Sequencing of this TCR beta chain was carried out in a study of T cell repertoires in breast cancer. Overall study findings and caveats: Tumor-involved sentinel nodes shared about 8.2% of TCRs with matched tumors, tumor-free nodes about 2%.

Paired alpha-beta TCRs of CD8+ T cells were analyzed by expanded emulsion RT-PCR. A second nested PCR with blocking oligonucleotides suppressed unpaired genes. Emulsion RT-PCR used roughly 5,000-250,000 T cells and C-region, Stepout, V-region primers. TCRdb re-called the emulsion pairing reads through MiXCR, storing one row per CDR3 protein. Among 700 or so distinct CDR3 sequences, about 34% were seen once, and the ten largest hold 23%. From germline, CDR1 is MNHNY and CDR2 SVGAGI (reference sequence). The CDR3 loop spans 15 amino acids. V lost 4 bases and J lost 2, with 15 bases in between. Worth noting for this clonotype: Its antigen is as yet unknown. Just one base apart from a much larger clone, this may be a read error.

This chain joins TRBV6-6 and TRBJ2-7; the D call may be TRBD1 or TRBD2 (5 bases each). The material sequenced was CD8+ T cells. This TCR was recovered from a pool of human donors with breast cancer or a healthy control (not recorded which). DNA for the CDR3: TGTGCCAGCAGTTCCGGCAGGGACCCTACCTACGAGCAGTACTTC. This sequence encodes CASSSGRDPTYEQYF.